A single sample gave rise to the 19 T cell receptor beta chains below, sequenced in a study of cytomegalovirus exposure and HLA in healthy donors. The protocol was immunoSEQ multiplex PCR, while the TCRdb copy is restricted to in-frame clones and leaves out a portion. The profile shows more than 90,000 clones, about nine tenths of them singletons. Sequencing used PBMCs. The receptors stem from a man younger than 30 in good health and CMV-seropositive.

This chain links TRBV5-6 with TRBJ1-5; 8 nucleotides line up with TRBD1. Trimming cost V 0 bases and J 6 bases; bases outside gene matches: 2. Germline assignment: CDR1 SGHDT and CDR2 YYEEEE. CDR3 length: 14 amino acids. The CDR3 loop is CASSLAGGSQPQHF. DNA of the CDR3: TGTGCCAGCAGCTTGGCAGGGGGCAGTCAGCCCCAGCATTTT.

J is TRBJ2-3 and V is TRBV6-5; D gene unclear. Trimming cost V 5 bases and J 2 bases, with 11 bases left between them. Germline-derived CDR1 and CDR2 are MNHEY and SVGAGI. The CDR3 is 14 residues long. In DNA, the CDR3 is TGTGCCAGCAGTCCTCGAGGTTACACAGATACGCAGTATTTT. This codes for CASSPRGYTDTQYF.

V and J are TRBV5-1 and TRBJ2-7, with 9 bases aligning to TRBD1. The J segment lost 2 bases and the V segment lost 0 bases, leaving 0 bases of the junction unmatched. This CDR3 spans 14 amino acids. In germline, CDR1 is SGHRS, CDR2 YFSETQ. The CDR3 nucleotides read TGCGCCAGCAGCTTGGGGACAGGGGCCTACGAGCAGTACTTC. Translated: CASSLGTGAYEQYF. The full variable domain, its missing parts supplied by reference TRBV5-1 and TRBJ2-7, is KAGVTQTPRYLIKTRGQQVTLSCSPISGHRSVSWYQQTPGQGLQFLFEYFSETQRNKGNFPGRFSGRQFSNSRSEMNVSTLELGDSALYLCASSLGTGAYEQYFGPGTRLTVT.

This clone was picked up one time. V is TRBV5-1 and J is TRBJ2-3; 8 bases are a match to TRBD1. The CDR3 covers 14 residues. Germline V gene data show CDR1 as SGHRS and CDR2 as YFSETQ. The V segment lost 2 bases and the J segment 4 bases; nucleotides outside the gene matches: 3. This CDR3 reads CASSFGQGADTQYF. CDR3 in DNA: TGCGCCAGCAGCTTCGGACAGGGTGCAGATACGCAGTATTTT.

V usage is TRBV28 and J usage is TRBJ2-2, with D possibly matching TRBD1 (6 bases). With 1 base removed from V and 4 bases from J, the gap between germline ends came to 13 bases. The CDR3 has 16 amino acids. Germline-derived CDR1 and CDR2 are MDHEN and SYDVKM. The CDR3 region is CASSLLTGQGTGELFF. Written as DNA, the CDR3 is TGTGCCAGCAGTTTATTAACAGGGCAGGGCACCGGGGAGCTGTTTTTT. Using reference TRBV28 and TRBJ2-2 for the parts outside the CDR3, the full variable domain is DVKVTQSSRYLVKRTGEKVFLECVQDMDHENMFWYRQDPGLGLRLIYFSYDVKMKEKGDIPEGYSVSREKKERFSLILESASTNQTSMYLCASSLLTGQGTGELFFGEGSRLTVL.

V usage is TRBV28 and J usage is TRBJ1-5; D gene uncertain. This CDR3 is 15 amino acids long. Per germline, CDR1 MDHEN and CDR2 SYDVKM. V lost 6 bases and J 0 bases, leaving 12 bases between the germline ends. CDR3 residues: CASRPGLYSNQPQHF. The CDR3 DNA sequence: TGTGCCAGCAGACCGGGTCTTTATAGCAATCAGCCCCAGCATTTT.

The chain employs TRBV5-5 and TRBJ1-2; D not certain. The CDR3 totals 16 residues. V was trimmed by 5 bases and J by 3 bases, leaving 20 bases between them. CDR1 is SGHKS and CDR2 is YYEKEE in the germline V gene (reference sequence). CDR3 sequence: CASSKISGVFHYGYTF. DNA for the CDR3: TGTGCCAGCAGTAAAATATCGGGTGTTTTCCACTATGGCTACACCTTC.

The chain recombines TRBV7-2 with TRBJ2-3; D might be TRBD2 (6 bases). From germline, CDR1 is SGHTA and CDR2 FQGNSA. The CDR3 totals 14 residues. With 6 bases removed from V and 1 base from J, the gap between germline ends came to 11 bases. The CDR3: CASSWGGGTDTQYF. For the CDR3, the DNA is TGTGCCAGCAGTTGGGGCGGGGGCACAGATACGCAGTATTTT.

The chain's CDR3 is CASRSRDIGFGSQYF. CDR3 DNA sequence: TGTGCCAGCAGGTCCCGGGACATAGGGTTCGGGTCCCAGTACTTC. This rearrangement joins TRBV6-5 to TRBJ2-5; TRBD1 is a possible D gene (6 bases). This CDR3 contains 15 residues. Germline V gene sequence: CDR1 MNHEY, CDR2 SVGAGI. V lost 6 bases and J lost 9, with 23 bases in between.

The chain is built from TRBV28 and TRBJ1-6; TRBD1 aligns across 8 bases. The CDR3 totals 15 residues. The J segment lost 10 bases and the V segment lost 5 bases, leaving 10 bases of the junction unmatched. Germline V CDR1 and CDR2: MDHEN, SYDVKM. The CDR3 loop is CASSPWGTGESPLHF. The DNA of the CDR3 is TGTGCCAGCAGTCCTTGGGGGACAGGTGAATCACCCCTCCACTTT.

The chain is built from TRBV27 and TRBJ1-6; TRBD1 is a possible D gene (5 bases). Trimming left V 4 bases short and J 4 bases short, with 11 bases between. CDR3 length equals 15 residues. Germline V gene lookup returns CDR1 MNHEY and CDR2 SMNVEV (reference sequence). The CDR3 DNA follows: TGTGCCAGCAGTTCCTCAGGGATTTATAATTCACCCCTCCACTTT. Translation: CASSSSGIYNSPLHF.

The chain combines TRBV6-6 with TRBJ1-2, with no clear D. V shed 5 bases and J shed 10 bases, with 14 bases lying between them. CDR1 is MNHNY, CDR2 SVGAGI, per germline (reference sequence). This CDR3 region has 12 residues. CDR3 bases: TGTGCCAGCAGTACAACAGAGTCGACCTACACCTTC. As protein: CASSTTESTYTF.

This sequence joins TRBV7-9 and TRBJ1-5; 9 bases align to TRBD1. The CDR3 sequence is 15 residues long. Germline V gives CDR1 SEHNR, CDR2 FQNEAQ (reference sequence). Germline trimming cut 4 bases from V and 2 bases from J; bases unmatched to any gene: 3. Written as DNA, the CDR3 is TGTGCCAGCAGCTCGACAGGGGGAGGCAATCAGCCCCAGCATTTT. Protein sequence: CASSSTGGGNQPQHF.

This chain links TRBV5-1 with TRBJ2-2, with D tentatively TRBD2 (5 bases). CDR1 and CDR2 from the germline V gene are SGHRS and YFSETQ. The CDR3 consists of 14 residues. With 0 bases removed from V and 4 bases from J, the gap between germline ends came to 7 bases. The CDR3 nucleotides are TGCGCCAGCAGCTTGGGGAGCGGCACCGGGGAGCTGTTTTTT. Translating it yields CASSLGSGTGELFF.

V gene TRBV7-2 combines with J gene TRBJ2-1; TRBD2 agrees at 8 bases. Germline CDR1 reads SGHTA; CDR2 reads FQGNSA. The CDR3 has 17 amino acids. V lost 5 bases, J lost 4 bases, and 13 bases stayed unmatched. CDR3: CASSPRPGSGGYNEQFF. The CDR3 DNA sequence: TGTGCCAGCAGCCCTAGGCCGGGGAGCGGGGGATACAATGAGCAGTTCTTC.

The chain links TRBV7-9 to TRBJ1-5; D is unclear. Per the germline V gene, CDR1 is SEHNR and CDR2 is FQNEAQ (reference sequence). This CDR3 is 16 amino acids long. Trimming shortened V by 1 base and J by 0 bases, and 10 bases separated the two germline ends. CDR3 sequence reads: CASSLGLFDSNQPQHF. CDR3 in DNA: TGTGCCAGCAGCTTAGGACTTTTTGATAGCAATCAGCCCCAGCATTTT.

The chain couples TRBV5-6 to TRBJ1-1, with D uncertain. CDR3 length: 15 amino acids. V lost 3 bases to trimming and J lost 0 bases, with 12 bases between them. The germline V gene has CDR1 SGHDT and CDR2 YYEEEE. The DNA for the CDR3 is TGTGCCAGCAGCTGGAGACCCGAGATGAACACTGAAGCTTTCTTT. This translates into CASSWRPEMNTEAFF.

This chain uses TRBV5-1 with TRBJ2-3; 8 nucleotides agree with TRBD1. The CDR3 is 15 residues long. CDR1 SGHRS and CDR2 YFSETQ come from the germline V gene. The V gene end was trimmed by 3 bases and the J gene end by 2 bases; junction bases not matched to a gene: 5. CDR3 sequence: CASSSDRAHTDTQYF. As DNA, the CDR3 is TGCGCCAGCAGCTCGGACAGGGCCCACACAGATACGCAGTATTTT. The full variable domain, its missing parts supplied by reference TRBV5-1 and TRBJ2-3, is KAGVTQTPRYLIKTRGQQVTLSCSPISGHRSVSWYQQTPGQGLQFLFEYFSETQRNKGNFPGRFSGRQFSNSRSEMNVSTLELGDSALYLCASSSDRAHTDTQYFGPGTRLTVL.

The chain has TRBV10-3 and TRBJ2-7, with a tentative D call TRBD1 (5 bases). The CDR3 spans 13 residues. V lost 2 bases to trimming and J lost 6 bases, with 11 bases between them. CDR1 is ENHRY, CDR2 SYGVKD, per germline. In DNA, the CDR3 is TGTGCCATCAGTGAGGTAGGGGTTAGCGAGCAGTACTTC. This encodes CAISEVGVSEQYF.